The clone carrying this TCR beta chain was observed a few times. Its cognate antigen is unknown. Construction of TCR beta libraries relied on iRepertoire HTBI primers and on Arm-PCR targeting CDR3 regions. One entry per CDR3 protein results from TCRdb running MiXCR on the multiplex PCR reads. Of around 460,000 distinct CDR3 sequences in the sample, approximately 22% are singletons; the top ten hold roughly 14%. As to time point: persistent/refractory GD, antithyroid drugs over 5 years with positive TRAb. PBMCs provided the RNA from which the TCR library was made. This CDR3 is built from 16 residues. The V gene end was trimmed by 6 bases and the J gene end by 6 bases; junction bases not matched to a gene: 8. These data belong to a study of regulatory T cells in long-lasting Graves disease. Overall study results and limits: TRBV28 was favored in persistent disease, as were TRBJ1-2 and TRBJ2-5.

The V call is TRBV12-3 or TRBV12-4, the J call TRBJ2-2; TRBD1 matches 12 bases. The clonotype was recovered from a female donor with Graves disease. The sequencing here drew on peripheral blood mononuclear cells (PBMCs), taken when the disease was refractory, from a patient treated with antithyroid drugs. In DNA, the CDR3 is TGTGCCAGCAGCCCCGGGGACAGGGGGCGGGCCGGGGAGCTGTTTTTT. This codes for CASSPGDRGRAGELFF.